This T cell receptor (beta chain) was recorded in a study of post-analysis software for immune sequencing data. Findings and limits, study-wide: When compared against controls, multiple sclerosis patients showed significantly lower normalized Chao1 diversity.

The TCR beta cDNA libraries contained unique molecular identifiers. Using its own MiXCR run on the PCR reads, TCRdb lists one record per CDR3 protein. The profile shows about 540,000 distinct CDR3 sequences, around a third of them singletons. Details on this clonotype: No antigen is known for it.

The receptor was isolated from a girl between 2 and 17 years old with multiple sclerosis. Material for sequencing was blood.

CDR3 bases: TGCGCCAGCAGCCAAGATGTTACTGAGGCCGCACAGGGGGATAGCAATCAGCCCCAGCATTTT. As protein: CASSQDVTEAAQGDSNQPQHF. The chain recombines TRBV4-1 with TRBJ1-5; TRBD1 matches 8 bases. The CDR3 is 21 residues long. Germline CDR1 MGHRA, CDR2 YSYEKL. Trimming at V came to 0 bases and at J to 0 bases, leaving 16 bases not matched to a gene.